This T cell receptor (beta chain) was documented in a study of control samples from healthy donors and cancer patients. Sequenced by immunoSEQ multiplex PCR; TCRdb stores in-frame clones only, minus some. The sample carries 170,000 or so clones, just under 95% recorded once. Trimming took 2 bases from V and 2 from J, leaving 4 bases between them. The CDR3 has 13 residues. Germline V CDR1 and CDR2: SGHKS, YYEKEE (reference sequence). The clonotype originates from a man younger than 35 in good health. The sample was blood. The chain is built from TRBV5-5 and TRBJ1-4; D gene uncertain. The CDR3 coding sequence is TGTGCCAGCAGCTTTTCGACTAATGAAAAACTGTTTTTT. Protein: CASSFSTNEKLFF.